These T cell receptor beta chains were read from a single sample in a study of technical replicates of blood from several donors. Sequenced by immunoSEQ multiplex PCR; TCRdb stores in-frame clones only, minus some. The sample lists 50,000 to 60,000 clones; roughly 89% were seen once. Material: PBMCs. The receptors were sampled from a human donor in good health. Some clones in this sample may be carry-over from other donors' samples. Each CDR3 is given with its conserved first and last residue. A D gene is named only where the DNA matches it firmly. Rows give clone size only sometimes, using once, few, many, or a class for an expanded clone.

J	V	D	size	DNA	CDR3
TRBJ1-6	TRBV27	NA	NA	TGTGCCAGCAGTTTATTGGCAGGGGTGGGGTCACCCCTCCACTTT	CASSLLAGVGSPLHF
TRBJ2-7	TRBV6-5	TRBD2	NA	TGTGCCAGCAGTTCCCTAGCGGGGGGAGACTACGAGCAGTACTTC	CASSSLAGGDYEQYF
TRBJ2-7	TRBV2	NA	once	TGTGCCAGCAGTGAACCCCCGGGCGAGCAGTACTTC	CASSEPPGEQYF
TRBJ2-2	TRBV5-1	TRBD1	NA	TGCGCCAGCACCCAAATCAAGACAGGGGGCGGTACCGGGGAGCTGTTTTTT	CASTQIKTGGGTGELFF
TRBJ2-3	TRBV2	TRBD1	NA	TGTGCCAGCAACGGACAGGGGACAGATACGCAGTATTTT	CASNGQGTDTQYF
TRBJ1-4	TRBV30	TRBD1	NA	TGTGCCTGGAGTGGGGGACAGGGGGCTGGTGAAAAACTGTTTTTT	CAWSGGQGAGEKLFF
TRBJ2-7	TRBV7-8	NA	NA	TGTGCCAGCCTAGAAAGGGAGCCCCGGGAGCAGTACTTC	CASLEREPREQYF
TRBJ2-1	TRBV27	TRBD2	NA	TGTGCCACCTCGGGACTAGCGGGGTACAATGAGCAGTTCTTC	CATSGLAGYNEQFF
TRBJ2-1	TRBV7-7	NA	NA	TGTGCCAGCAGCTTAGAACTAGGAGTTGAGCAGTTCTTC	CASSLELGVEQFF
TRBJ2-1	TRBV12-5	NA	NA	TGTGCTAGTGGTTGGGGGACGGAGGGCGATGAGCAGTTCTTC	CASGWGTEGDEQFF
TRBJ1-2	TRBV6-6	TRBD1	once	TGTGCCAGCATACCAAACAGGGGAATCCTGGGCTACACCTTC	CASIPNRGILGYTF
TRBJ2-5	TRBV7-2	NA	NA	TGTGCCAGCAGCTTCATATGGGAGGGGGTGGATGGGCAAGAGACCCAGTACTTC	CASSFIWEGVDGQETQYF
TRBJ2-6	TRBV7-9	TRBD1	NA	TGTGCCAGCAGCTGGGACAGGCCTTCTGGGGCCAACGTCCTGACTTTC	CASSWDRPSGANVLTF
TRBJ1-4	TRBV2	TRBD1	few	TGTGCCAGCCGCTGGACAGGGAGTGAAAAACTGTTTTTT	CASRWTGSEKLFF
TRBJ2-5	TRBV7-9	TRBD1	NA	TGTGCCAGCAGCGTAAGACAGGGGTCCGAGGAGACCCAGTACTTC	CASSVRQGSEETQYF
TRBJ2-1	TRBV6-4	NA	NA	TGTGCCAGCAGTGAAGGGACTTTCAATGAGCAGTTCTTC	CASSEGTFNEQFF
TRBJ2-7	TRBV30	NA	NA	TGTGCCTGGAGTGTAGGGGGAGGGTCGAAGGCGAAGCAGTACTTC	CAWSVGGGSKAKQYF
TRBJ1-1	TRBV5-4	TRBD1	NA	TGTGCCAGCAGCACCCACCCCACAGGGGCAATGAACACTGAAGCTTTCTTT	CASSTHPTGAMNTEAFF
TRBJ2-1	TRBV7-9	NA	NA	TGTGCCAGCAGCTTAGTGGCAGGACTAATGGGTGAGCAGTTCTTC	CASSLVAGLMGEQFF
TRBJ1-2	TRBV20-1	NA	NA	TGCAGTGCCCAGGAGGAAGACACCGGGACCTTC	CSAQEEDTGTF
TRBJ1-2	TRBV11-2	TRBD1	once	TGTGCCAGCAGCACCCTCAGGGGGAGTGACTATGGCTACACCTTC	CASSTLRGSDYGYTF
TRBJ1-2	TRBV27	NA	NA	TGTGCCAGCAGTTGGGGGGAGGGTTCCTATGGCTACACCTTC	CASSWGEGSYGYTF
TRBJ1-2	TRBV6-1	NA	once	TGTGCCAGCAGTGAACCAACTACTAACTATGGCTACACCTTC	CASSEPTTNYGYTF
TRBJ1-1	TRBV20-1	TRBD1	NA	TGCAGTGCTAGGGGGACAGTTGAAGCTTTCTTT	CSARGTVEAFF
TRBJ2-7	TRBV19	NA	NA	TGTGCCAGTAGTTTTTCGGCAGGGGCCAGCTACGAGCAGTACTTC	CASSFSAGASYEQYF
TRBJ1-6	TRBV2	NA	NA	TGTGCCAGCGCAAGTTCCAGTCCTGCACCCCTCCACTTT	CASASSSPAPLHF
TRBJ2-1	TRBV7-2	NA	NA	TGTGCCAGCAGCTTAGGTGGGGCCCCCAATGAGCAGTTCTTC	CASSLGGAPNEQFF
TRBJ2-7	TRBV19	TRBD2	NA	TGTGCCAGTAGTATGGGAGGGAATGAGCAGTACTTC	CASSMGGNEQYF
TRBJ2-7	TRBV18	NA	NA	TGTGCCAGCTCACCTCAGCCGGAGGCGGCCGAGCAGTACTTC	CASSPQPEAAEQYF
TRBJ2-7	TRBV27	NA	once	TGTGCCAGCAGTTTGGAGGCGGGCTACGAGCAGTACTTC	CASSLEAGYEQYF
TRBJ1-1	TRBV7-6	NA	NA	TGTGCCAGCAGCCAACAGGAGAACACTGAAGCTTTCTTT	CASSQQENTEAFF
TRBJ2-2	TRBV9	TRBD1	few	TGTGCCAGCAGCGTTGGGACAGGGACCGGGGAGCTGTTTTTT	CASSVGTGTGELFF
TRBJ2-7	TRBV18	TRBD2	NA	TGTGCCAGCTCACCGGGCGGGGGGACCTACGAGCAGTACTTC	CASSPGGGTYEQYF
TRBJ2-1	TRBV7-9	TRBD2	NA	TGTGCCAGCAGAACTCTAGCGGGAGATGAGCAGTTCTTC	CASRTLAGDEQFF
TRBJ1-1	TRBV9	NA	few	TGTGCCAGCAGCGTAGATCCAGTTACAAACACTGAAGCTTTCTTT	CASSVDPVTNTEAFF
TRBJ2-3	TRBV7-2	TRBD2	NA	TGTGCCAGCAGCTTGGGAGGGGCCATCGTCGCAGATACGCAGTATTTT	CASSLGGAIVADTQYF
TRBJ1-5	TRBV4-1	NA	NA	TGCGCCAGCAGCGGGGAGGGGGGCTATCAGCCCCAGCATTTT	CASSGEGGYQPQHF
TRBJ2-1	TRBV25-1	TRBD2	NA	TGTGCCAGCAGTGAGCCCGGACTAGCGGGAGTTGAGCAGTTCTTC	CASSEPGLAGVEQFF
TRBJ1-1	TRBV5-4	NA	NA	TGTGCCAGCAGCGTTTCCGGGACTCGCGCCGTAGCTTTCTTT	CASSVSGTRAVAFF
TRBJ2-5	TRBV7-9	NA	NA	TGTGCCAGCAGCTTAAGACAGGCCCAAGAGACCCAGTACTTC	CASSLRQAQETQYF
TRBJ2-5	TRBV6-5	NA	NA	TGTGCCAGCAGGCGCACCGGACAGCGAGGGGAGACCCAGTACTTC	CASRRTGQRGETQYF
TRBJ2-7	TRBV2	NA	NA	TGTGCCAGCAGTCCTAGAAATAAACCCGAGGAGCAGTACTTC	CASSPRNKPEEQYF
TRBJ1-6	TRBV7-8	NA	NA	TGTGCCAGCAGCTCGGACAGTTATAATTCACCCCTCCACTTT	CASSSDSYNSPLHF
TRBJ2-7	TRBV7-9	NA	NA	TGTGCCAGCAGCTTGACAAATCCCTACGAGCAGTACTTC	CASSLTNPYEQYF
TRBJ1-3	TRBV9	NA	NA	TGTGCCAGCAGCGTAGGTCACAGGAGCTCTGGAAACACCATATATTTT	CASSVGHRSSGNTIYF
TRBJ2-6	TRBV5-4	TRBD2	few	TGTGCCAGCAGCTTGGGACTAGCGGGGGGCCGCTCTGGGGCCAACGTCCTGACTTTC	CASSLGLAGGRSGANVLTF
TRBJ1-4	TRBV19	NA	NA	TGTGCCAGTAGTATAGTCAGGGGTTATAATGAAAAACTGTTTTTT	CASSIVRGYNEKLFF
TRBJ2-7	TRBV7-9	TRBD2	NA	TGTGCCAGCAGCTCGGGGACTAGCGGAGCCTCCGAGCAGTACTTC	CASSSGTSGASEQYF
TRBJ2-1	TRBV10-3	TRBD2	NA	TGTGCCATCAGTGATCACAATAGCGGGAGGCACTACAATGAGCAGTTCTTC	CAISDHNSGRHYNEQFF
TRBJ2-1	TRBV4-3	TRBD2	NA	TGCGCCAGCAGCCAAGAAGGCCTAGCGGGAGAAGAGCAGTTCTTC	CASSQEGLAGEEQFF
TRBJ2-7	TRBV7-2	TRBD2	NA	TGTGCCAGCAGCTCGCAGACTAGCGGGGGGGCCAGCTCCTACGAGCAGTACTTC	CASSSQTSGGASSYEQYF
TRBJ1-2	TRBV2	NA	NA	TGTGCCAGCAGTGACGGTGGTTATGGCTACACCTTC	CASSDGGYGYTF
TRBJ2-6	TRBV7-6	NA	NA	TGTGCCAGCAGCACCCAGGGTGCTGGGGCCAACGTCCTGACTTTC	CASSTQGAGANVLTF